This T cell receptor beta chain was captured in a study of early T cells in non-severe SARS-CoV-2 infection. Study-level results: There was a bias toward anti-spike CD8 responses in VDJdb matching, which missed private and CD4 specificities.

Tagging with unique molecular identifiers was applied to individual cDNA molecules. TCRdb reanalysed the 5' RACE reads using MiXCR and keeps one entry per CDR3 protein. The table has about 33,000 distinct CDR3 sequences, about 4.3% seen once. The CDR3 covers 15 residues. The germline V gene has CDR1 MDHEN and CDR2 SYDVKM. V dropped 3 bases and J dropped 1; count of bases not matched to a gene: 5. This clonotype was observed at least ten times. Antigen unknown. The receptor comes from an adult who was a healthcare worker with PCR-confirmed SARS-CoV-2 infection or an uninfected control (not recorded which). J is TRBJ1-2 and V is TRBV28; 7 bases are a match to TRBD1. Sequenced: whole blood. CDR3 amino acids: CASSLVQGGNYGYTF. As DNA, the CDR3 is TGTGCCAGCAGTTTGGTGCAGGGGGGTAACTATGGCTACACCTTC.